This TCR beta chain was documented in a study of response to subunit inactivated influenza vaccine. Study conclusions and caveats: The study's authors posited that every seasonal influenza vaccination enlists few new T cells.

From germline, CDR1 is KGHDR and CDR2 SFDVKD. The CDR3 runs 14 residues. V lost 5 bases and J 3 bases, leaving 10 bases between the germline ends. TCRdb recomputed calls from the RT-PCR reads with MiXCR, one row per CDR3 protein. The data contain around 520,000 distinct CDR3 sequences, roughly 25% of them singletons. This clonotype was picked up a small number of times. As yet, its antigen is unknown. The material was CD4+ T cells sorted from PBMCs, obtained roughly 5 days after vaccination. The receptor's source is a man between 45 and 60 years old who received an inactivated influenza vaccine. The chain has TRBV24-1 and TRBJ2-1; a possible D gene is TRBD2 (6 bases). As DNA, the CDR3 is TGTGCCACCAGTGTCGGACTACACTACAATGAGCAGTTCTTC. Translating it yields CATSVGLHYNEQFF.